One T cell receptor beta chain is described in this entry. Its antigen is undetermined. This entry is derived from a study of cytomegalovirus exposure and HLA in healthy donors. Germline V gives CDR1 LNHNV, CDR2 YYDKDF (reference sequence). The V gene lost 5 bases and the J gene lost 6 bases, with 13 bases spanning the gap. CDR3 length: 14 residues. It was the approximately 130-subject validation cohort, separate from the approximately 700-subject first cohort, to which the donors belonged. Some clones are missing from TCRdb's copy, which holds only in-frame ones; the method was immunoSEQ multiplex PCR. The repertoire has approximately 150,000 clones, roughly 80% of them found once; the top ten carry roughly a tenth. Study-wide findings and caveats: Cytomegalovirus association was assigned to 150 to 200 TCR beta chains. A few chains tied to CMV proved CMV antigen-specific in vitro.

The sequencing sample was made of PBMCs. The receptor was derived from a man under 40 in good health and CMV-seropositive. V and J are TRBV15 and TRBJ2-2, with D possibly matching TRBD2 (6 bases). DNA for the CDR3: TGTGCCACCAGCCGCCACCCGGGGGCCGGGGAGCTGTTTTTT. Translation gives CATSRHPGAGELFF.